A selection of T cell receptor beta chains follows, all from one sample in a study of blood T cell repertoires in COVID-19. Only in-frame clones appear in the TCRdb table, and some are missing; sequencing was by immunoSEQ multiplex PCR. The table has approximately 300,000 clones, roughly 89% seen once. The sample consisted of peripheral blood. These receptor sequences come from a young man with acute or convalescent COVID-19. The CDR3 runs from the conserved cysteine through the conserved F or W. A D gene is named only where the DNA matches it firmly. Expanded clones are given a class, and other clones once, few, many or no size at all.

d_call: NA
j_call: TRBJ2-1
clone_size: NA
v_call: TRBV18
cdr3_length: 16
cdr3_aa: CASSPGRREGGGEQFF
cdr3_nt: TGTGCCAGCTCACCGGGGCGGCGGGAAGGCGGTGGTGAGCAGTTCTTC

d_call: NA
j_call: TRBJ1-1
clone_size: NA
v_call: TRBV18
cdr3_length: 13
cdr3_aa: CASSPRAGTEAFF
cdr3_nt: TGTGCCAGCTCACCACGAGCGGGAACTGAAGCTTTCTTT

d_call: NA
j_call: TRBJ1-2
clone_size: NA
v_call: TRBV5-1
cdr3_length: 15
cdr3_aa: CASSLGGQTNYGYTF
cdr3_nt: TGCGCCAGCAGCTTGGGTGGACAGACTAACTATGGCTACACCTTC

d_call: TRBD2
j_call: TRBJ2-7
clone_size: NA
v_call: TRBV28
cdr3_length: 16
cdr3_aa: CASSPRTSGYSYEQYF
cdr3_nt: TGTGCCAGCAGTCCCAGAACTAGCGGATACTCCTACGAGCAGTACTTC

d_call: NA
j_call: TRBJ1-6
clone_size: NA
v_call: TRBV5-1
cdr3_length: 14
cdr3_aa: CASKEGSNNSPLHF
cdr3_nt: TGCGCCAGCAAGGAGGGCAGTAATAATTCACCCCTCCACTTT

d_call: NA
j_call: TRBJ2-2
clone_size: NA
v_call: TRBV28
cdr3_length: 14
cdr3_aa: CASSRPGHTGELFF
cdr3_nt: TGTGCCAGCAGCCGGCCAGGGCACACCGGGGAGCTGTTTTTT

d_call: NA
j_call: TRBJ2-2
clone_size: NA
v_call: TRBV6-6
cdr3_length: 13
cdr3_aa: CASSYSAVGELFF
cdr3_nt: TGTGCCAGCAGTTACTCTGCGGTCGGGGAGCTGTTTTTT

d_call: TRBD1
j_call: TRBJ1-4
clone_size: NA
v_call: TRBV6-1
cdr3_length: 17
cdr3_aa: CASSEPGRGLTNEKLFF
cdr3_nt: TGTGCCAGCAGTGAACCGGGCAGGGGGCTTACTAATGAAAAACTGTTTTTT

d_call: NA
j_call: TRBJ1-5
clone_size: NA
v_call: TRBV3-1/TRBV3-2
cdr3_length: 13
cdr3_aa: CASSQDREQPQHF
cdr3_nt: TGTGCCAGCAGCCAAGATCGTGAGCAGCCCCAGCATTTT

d_call: TRBD1
j_call: TRBJ1-2
clone_size: NA
v_call: TRBV9
cdr3_length: 15
cdr3_aa: CASSVITTTGDGYTF
cdr3_nt: TGTGCCAGCAGCGTAATTACAACGACAGGGGATGGCTACACCTTC

d_call: TRBD1
j_call: TRBJ2-3
clone_size: NA
v_call: TRBV2
cdr3_length: 16
cdr3_aa: CASSPVSDRVRDTQYF
cdr3_nt: TGTGCCAGCAGTCCCGTATCTGACAGGGTTAGGGATACGCAGTATTTT

d_call: TRBD2
j_call: TRBJ2-5
clone_size: NA
v_call: TRBV7-6
cdr3_length: 16
cdr3_aa: CASSLLSGGPIETQYF
cdr3_nt: TGTGCCAGCAGCCTCCTCTCGGGGGGGCCTATAGAGACCCAGTACTTC

d_call: NA
j_call: TRBJ1-2
clone_size: NA
v_call: TRBV2
cdr3_length: 13
cdr3_aa: CASSDRGSWGYTF
cdr3_nt: TGTGCCAGCAGTGATCGGGGGTCCTGGGGCTACACCTTC

d_call: TRBD1
j_call: TRBJ1-3
clone_size: few
v_call: TRBV30
cdr3_length: 14
cdr3_aa: CAWSVRGPGGTIYF
cdr3_nt: TGTGCCTGGAGTGTACGGGGCCCAGGGGGCACCATATATTTT

d_call: NA
j_call: TRBJ2-1
clone_size: NA
v_call: TRBV10-3
cdr3_length: 17
cdr3_aa: CAISTPRGDRSGDEQFF
cdr3_nt: TGTGCCATCAGTACCCCTCGAGGAGATCGGAGCGGTGATGAGCAGTTCTTC

d_call: TRBD1
j_call: TRBJ2-7
clone_size: NA
v_call: TRBV28
cdr3_length: 13
cdr3_aa: CASMVQGWGEQYF
cdr3_nt: TGTGCCAGCATGGTACAGGGGTGGGGGGAGCAGTACTTC

d_call: TRBD2
j_call: TRBJ2-1
clone_size: NA
v_call: TRBV27
cdr3_length: 15
cdr3_aa: CASSLIRGGAWEQFF
cdr3_nt: TGTGCCAGCAGTTTGATCCGCGGGGGGGCTTGGGAGCAGTTCTTC

d_call: TRBD1
j_call: TRBJ2-3
clone_size: NA
v_call: TRBV5-1
cdr3_length: 15
cdr3_aa: CASSLAGGASDTQYF
cdr3_nt: TGCGCCAGCAGCTTGGCAGGGGGCGCTTCAGATACGCAGTATTTT

d_call: NA
j_call: TRBJ1-2
clone_size: NA
v_call: TRBV7-2
cdr3_length: 12
cdr3_aa: CASSLVGRGYTF
cdr3_nt: TGTGCCAGCAGCTTAGTAGGCAGGGGCTACACCTTC

d_call: TRBD1
j_call: TRBJ1-4
clone_size: NA
v_call: TRBV28
cdr3_length: 15
cdr3_aa: CASYSFGGGVEKLFF
cdr3_nt: TGTGCCAGCTACTCCTTCGGAGGGGGCGTTGAAAAACTGTTTTTT

d_call: NA
j_call: TRBJ1-1
clone_size: NA
v_call: TRBV7-6
cdr3_length: 14
cdr3_aa: CASSSTGRRTEAFF
cdr3_nt: TGTGCCAGCAGCTCTACAGGGCGGAGGACTGAAGCTTTCTTT

d_call: NA
j_call: TRBJ1-4
clone_size: NA
v_call: TRBV18
cdr3_length: 13
cdr3_aa: CASSSGPKEKLFF
cdr3_nt: TGTGCCAGCTCAAGTGGCCCGAAGGAAAAACTGTTTTTT

d_call: TRBD2
j_call: TRBJ2-5
clone_size: NA
v_call: TRBV7-3
cdr3_length: 15
cdr3_aa: CASSLGAGGLETQYF
cdr3_nt: TGTGCCAGCAGCTTAGGAGCGGGAGGGTTAGAGACCCAGTACTTC

d_call: TRBD1
j_call: TRBJ2-1
clone_size: NA
v_call: TRBV14
cdr3_length: 14
cdr3_aa: CASSSWTGLNEQFF
cdr3_nt: TGTGCCAGCAGCAGCTGGACAGGGCTCAATGAGCAGTTCTTC

d_call: NA
j_call: TRBJ1-1
clone_size: NA
v_call: TRBV10-3
cdr3_length: 13
cdr3_aa: CAISGLTRTEAFF
cdr3_nt: TGTGCCATCAGTGGACTTACCCGGACTGAAGCTTTCTTT

d_call: TRBD1
j_call: TRBJ2-1
clone_size: NA
v_call: TRBV6-4
cdr3_length: 14
cdr3_aa: CASSDGTGAGEQFF
cdr3_nt: TGTGCCAGCAGTGACGGGACAGGGGCCGGTGAGCAGTTCTTC

d_call: TRBD2
j_call: TRBJ2-1
clone_size: NA
v_call: TRBV28
cdr3_length: 16
cdr3_aa: CASSSPLAGSYNEQFF
cdr3_nt: TGTGCCAGCAGCTCCCCCCTAGCGGGCTCCTACAATGAGCAGTTCTTC

d_call: NA
j_call: TRBJ1-6
clone_size: NA
v_call: TRBV6-5
cdr3_length: 14
cdr3_aa: CASSYEAGVSPLHF
cdr3_nt: TGTGCCAGCAGTTACGAGGCAGGGGTTTCACCCCTCCACTTT

d_call: TRBD2
j_call: TRBJ2-2
clone_size: NA
v_call: TRBV5-4
cdr3_length: 14
cdr3_aa: CASSAGLAIGELFF
cdr3_nt: TGTGCCAGCAGCGCGGGACTAGCGATCGGGGAGCTGTTTTTT

d_call: TRBD2
j_call: TRBJ2-1
clone_size: NA
v_call: TRBV5-1
cdr3_length: 16
cdr3_aa: CASSSTSGRSHNEQFF
cdr3_nt: TGCGCCAGCAGCTCGACTAGCGGGAGGTCCCACAATGAGCAGTTCTTC

d_call: TRBD2
j_call: TRBJ2-3
clone_size: NA
v_call: TRBV7-8
cdr3_length: 16
cdr3_aa: CASSLPSGGGIDTQYF
cdr3_nt: TGTGCCAGCAGCCTTCCCAGCGGGGGTGGGATAGATACGCAGTATTTT

d_call: NA
j_call: TRBJ1-5
clone_size: NA
v_call: TRBV27
cdr3_length: 17
cdr3_aa: CASSLYRSRGDNQPQHF
cdr3_nt: TGTGCCAGCAGTTTATACAGATCAAGGGGTGACAATCAGCCCCAGCATTTT

d_call: NA
j_call: TRBJ1-2
clone_size: NA
v_call: TRBV15
cdr3_length: 14
cdr3_aa: CATSRDRVKGSYTF
cdr3_nt: TGTGCCACCAGCAGAGATCGTGTTAAGGGGAGCTACACCTTC

d_call: TRBD2
j_call: TRBJ2-5
clone_size: NA
v_call: TRBV3-1/TRBV3-2
cdr3_length: 19
cdr3_aa: CASSLLLRGGPWEGETQYF
cdr3_nt: TGTGCCAGCAGCCTCCTTCTCCGTGGTGGGCCCTGGGAGGGGGAGACCCAGTACTTC

d_call: NA
j_call: TRBJ1-5
clone_size: NA
v_call: TRBV2
cdr3_length: 15
cdr3_aa: CASSELQGSSQPQHF
cdr3_nt: TGTGCCAGCAGTGAATTACAGGGTAGTAGCCAGCCCCAGCATTTT

d_call: TRBD2
j_call: TRBJ2-1
clone_size: NA
v_call: TRBV12-5
cdr3_length: 13
cdr3_aa: CASLGTSDDEQFF
cdr3_nt: TGTGCTAGCCTCGGGACTAGCGATGATGAGCAGTTCTTC

d_call: NA
j_call: TRBJ1-2
clone_size: NA
v_call: TRBV7-3
cdr3_length: 14
cdr3_aa: CASSPTGGDYGYTF
cdr3_nt: TGTGCCAGCAGTCCTACGGGCGGGGACTATGGCTACACCTTC

d_call: NA
j_call: TRBJ2-5
clone_size: NA
v_call: TRBV7-9
cdr3_length: 13
cdr3_aa: CASSLGAMETQYF
cdr3_nt: TGTGCCAGCAGCTTAGGGGCTATGGAGACCCAGTACTTC

d_call: NA
j_call: TRBJ1-1
clone_size: once
v_call: TRBV30
cdr3_length: 13
cdr3_aa: CAWSTEMNTEAFF
cdr3_nt: TGTGCCTGGAGTACAGAAATGAACACTGAAGCTTTCTTT

d_call: NA
j_call: TRBJ2-7
clone_size: NA
v_call: TRBV3-1/TRBV3-2
cdr3_length: 14
cdr3_aa: CASSHVGSSYEQYF
cdr3_nt: TGTGCCAGCAGCCATGTGGGGAGCTCCTACGAGCAGTACTTC